The sample holds a few counts of the clone carrying this TCR beta chain. Antigen: not known. The source of the sample is a study of human T cells and chemical hapten exposure. In the library, unique molecular identifiers were attached to individual cDNA molecules. Source study methods: Counting gave a median of about 89,000 TCRs per sample, with values ranging from about 20,000 to 750,000. A single record per CDR3 protein comes from TCRdb applying MiXCR to the RACE reads. TCRdb, rather than the study authors, made the V and J calls. The sample comprises 130,000 or so distinct CDR3 sequences, roughly 9.5% of which are singletons, and roughly 1.6% rests with the top ten. V gave up 3 bases and J gave up 5 bases, with 11 bases separating them. There are 12 residues in the CDR3. Germline V gene sequence: CDR1 DFQATT, CDR2 SNEGSKA (reference sequence). Broader study findings: Among TCRs, those above 1 in 1000 frequency were unaffected by DPC sensitization.

Time point: healthy volunteer bleed at 2 weeks. Extraction of total RNA was performed on unfractionated whole blood. The chain uses TRBV20-1 and TRBJ2-7, with TRBD2 as a possible D gene (6 bases). Sequences were obtained from whole blood. The receptor was derived from a male donor in good health. Some clones in this sample may be carry-over from other donors' samples. The CDR3 loop reads CSASAGPDEQYF. In DNA form, the CDR3 reads TGCAGTGCTAGTGCGGGGCCGGACGAGCAGTACTTC.